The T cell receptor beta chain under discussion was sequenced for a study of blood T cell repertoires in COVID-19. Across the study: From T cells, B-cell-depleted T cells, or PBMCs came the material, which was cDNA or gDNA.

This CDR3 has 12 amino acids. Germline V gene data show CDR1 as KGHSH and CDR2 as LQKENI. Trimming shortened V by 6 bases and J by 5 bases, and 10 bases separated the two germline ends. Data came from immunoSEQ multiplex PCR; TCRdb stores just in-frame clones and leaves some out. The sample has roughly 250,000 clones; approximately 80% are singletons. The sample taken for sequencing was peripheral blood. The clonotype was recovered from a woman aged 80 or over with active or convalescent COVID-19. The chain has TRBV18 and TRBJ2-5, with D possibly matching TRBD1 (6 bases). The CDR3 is CASSQGSETQYF. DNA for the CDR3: TGTGCCAGCTCCCAGGGGTCGGAGACCCAGTACTTC. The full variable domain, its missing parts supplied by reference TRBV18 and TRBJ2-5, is NAGVMQNPRHLVRRRGQEARLRCSPMKGHSHVYWYRQLPEEGLKFMVYLQKENIIDESGMPKERFSAEFPKEGPSILRIQQVVRGDSAAYFCASSQGSETQYFGPGTRLLVL.